This entry lists 2 T cell receptor beta chains sequenced from one sample in a study of blood T cell repertoires in COVID-19. Sequenced by immunoSEQ multiplex PCR; TCRdb stores in-frame clones only, minus some. The table has about 240,000 clones, around 89% seen once. Sequencing was carried out using PBMCs or T cells enriched from blood (not recorded which). Receptor source: a woman aged 25 to 45 who had recovered from COVID-19.

CDR3 amino acids: CASSQNGGGYTF. The CDR3, as DNA: TGTGCCAGCAGCCAAAATGGGGGCGGCTACACCTTC. The chain links TRBV3-1 (or the pseudogene TRBV3-2) to TRBJ1-2, with D tentatively TRBD1 (6 bases). The CDR3 extends over 12 amino acids. V dropped 2 bases and J dropped 8 bases, with 9 bases sitting between them. Germline loops: CDR1 LGHDT, CDR2 YNNKEL (reference sequence).

The V gene is TRBV9, the J gene TRBJ2-3; tentatively, D is TRBD1 (6 bases). Germline CDR1 SGDLS, CDR2 YYNGEE. This CDR3 comprises 14 residues. The V end lost 5 bases, the J end lost 2 bases, and 12 bases lay between the germline ends. CDR3 region: CASRGQLITDTQYF. The CDR3 nucleotides are TGTGCCAGCAGAGGACAGCTAATCACAGATACGCAGTATTTT. Full variable domain (rest looked up from reference TRBV9 and TRBJ2-3): DSGVTQTPKHLITATGQRVTLRCSPRSGDLSVYWYQQSLDQGLQFLIQYYNGEERAKGNILERFSAQQFPDLHSELNLSSLELGDSALYFCASRGQLITDTQYFGPGTRLTVL.